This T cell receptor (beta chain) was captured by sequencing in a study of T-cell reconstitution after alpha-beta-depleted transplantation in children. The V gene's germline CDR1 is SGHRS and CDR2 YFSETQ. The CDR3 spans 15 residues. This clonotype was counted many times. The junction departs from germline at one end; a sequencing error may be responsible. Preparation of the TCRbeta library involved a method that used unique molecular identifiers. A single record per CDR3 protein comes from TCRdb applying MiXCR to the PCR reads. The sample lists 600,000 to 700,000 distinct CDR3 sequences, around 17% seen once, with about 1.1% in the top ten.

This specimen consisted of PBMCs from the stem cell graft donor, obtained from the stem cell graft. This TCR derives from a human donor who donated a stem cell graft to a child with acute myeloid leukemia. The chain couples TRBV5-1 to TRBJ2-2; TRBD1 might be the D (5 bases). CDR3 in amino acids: CASSLRQGNTGELFF. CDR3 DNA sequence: TGTGCCAGCAGTTTAAGGCAGGGCAACACCGGGGAGCTGTTTTTT.